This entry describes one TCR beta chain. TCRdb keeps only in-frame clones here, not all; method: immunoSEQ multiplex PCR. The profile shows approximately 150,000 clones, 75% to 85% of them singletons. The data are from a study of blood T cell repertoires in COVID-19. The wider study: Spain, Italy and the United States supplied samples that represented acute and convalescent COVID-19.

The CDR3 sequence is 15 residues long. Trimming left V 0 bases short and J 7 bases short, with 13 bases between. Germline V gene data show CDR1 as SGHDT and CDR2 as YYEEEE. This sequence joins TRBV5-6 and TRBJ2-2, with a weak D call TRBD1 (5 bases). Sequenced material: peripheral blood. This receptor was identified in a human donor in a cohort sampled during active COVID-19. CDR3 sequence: CASSLGQGVGGELFF. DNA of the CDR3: TGTGCCAGCAGCTTGGGGCAGGGTGTAGGCGGGGAGCTGTTTTTT.